The next 2 T cell receptor beta chains were all read from a single sample in a study of blood T cells in healthy people across ages. Through a sample-barcoded 5' primer and a J-beta primer mix, a second PCR was run for roughly 6 to 11 cycles. TCRdb redid the calling of the 5' RACE reads with MiXCR, one entry per CDR3 protein. The profile shows about 780,000 distinct CDR3 sequences, 35% to 60% of them singletons. The specimen sequenced was blood. All receptors derive from a man older than 75 in good health.

Note on this clonotype: Germline and junction disagree at one end, which may indicate a read error. V is TRBV12-3 or TRBV12-4 and J is TRBJ1-1; D might be TRBD1 (6 bases). The CDR3 contains 13 residues. The DNA of the CDR3 is TGTGCCAGCAGTTTACAGGGACACACTGGAGCTTTCTTT. The encoded protein is CASSLQGHTGAFF.

This clonotype turned up a few times. This sequence joins TRBV29-1 and TRBJ2-1; 10 nucleotides agree with TRBD2. The CDR3 sequence is 11 residues long. V shed 2 bases and J 14 bases; nucleotides not matched to a gene: 3. CDR1 SQVTM and CDR2 ANQGSEA come from the germline V gene. The CDR3 DNA reads as TGCAGCGTTGAAAGTGGACTAGCGGAGTTCTTC. Translation gives CSVESGLAEFF.